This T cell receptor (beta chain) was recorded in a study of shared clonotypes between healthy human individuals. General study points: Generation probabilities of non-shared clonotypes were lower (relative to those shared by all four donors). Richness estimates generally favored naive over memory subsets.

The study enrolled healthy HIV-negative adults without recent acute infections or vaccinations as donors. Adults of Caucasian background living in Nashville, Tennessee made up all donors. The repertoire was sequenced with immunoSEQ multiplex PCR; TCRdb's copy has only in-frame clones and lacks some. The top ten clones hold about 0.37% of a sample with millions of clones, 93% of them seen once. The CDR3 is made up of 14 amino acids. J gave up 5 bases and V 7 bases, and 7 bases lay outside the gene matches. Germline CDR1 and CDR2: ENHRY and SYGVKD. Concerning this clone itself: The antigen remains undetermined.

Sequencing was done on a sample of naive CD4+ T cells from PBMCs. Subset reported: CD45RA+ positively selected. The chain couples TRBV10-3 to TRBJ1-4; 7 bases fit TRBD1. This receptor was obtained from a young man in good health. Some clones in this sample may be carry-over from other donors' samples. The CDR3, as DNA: TGTGCCATCACCGCGGGACAGATGAATGAAAAACTGTTTTTT. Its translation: CAITAGQMNEKLFF.